This T cell receptor (beta chain) was observed in a study of Ad26.COV2.S vaccination and SARS-CoV-2 variants. Study overall: The study gave Ad26.COV2.S intramuscularly, once or twice 56 days apart. Findings and limits, study-wide: Quantification of TCR breadth and depth may have yielded underestimates of total T cell responses. With respect to non-spike TCR breadth, vaccine and placebo recipients were similar.

In its sample, this clone was seen once. Its specificity is not known. Some clones are missing from TCRdb's copy, which holds only in-frame ones; the method was immunoSEQ multiplex PCR. The profile shows about 350,000 clones, 65% to 90% of them singletons. The CDR3 runs to 15 residues. V lost 5 bases and J lost 8, with 22 bases in between. Germline CDR1 and CDR2: SGHRS and YFSETQ. Stated treatment: some 20 received Ad26.COV2.S at low or high dose, single or two shots; about 5 received placebo; per-sample allocation not given. Specimen acquisition occurred on day 63 following the initial vaccine or placebo injection.

The chain joins TRBV5-1 to TRBJ1-2, with a weak D call TRBD1 (5 bases). The clonotype was recovered from a person between 18 and 60 years old who received the Ad26.COV2.S COVID-19 vaccine or a placebo. Source: peripheral blood, taken in a trial of Ad26.COV2.S vaccine versus placebo. The CDR3: CASRPTPGGEGGYTF. The CDR3 nucleotides read TGCGCCAGCAGACCGACCCCGGGGGGAGAAGGGGGCTACACCTTC.